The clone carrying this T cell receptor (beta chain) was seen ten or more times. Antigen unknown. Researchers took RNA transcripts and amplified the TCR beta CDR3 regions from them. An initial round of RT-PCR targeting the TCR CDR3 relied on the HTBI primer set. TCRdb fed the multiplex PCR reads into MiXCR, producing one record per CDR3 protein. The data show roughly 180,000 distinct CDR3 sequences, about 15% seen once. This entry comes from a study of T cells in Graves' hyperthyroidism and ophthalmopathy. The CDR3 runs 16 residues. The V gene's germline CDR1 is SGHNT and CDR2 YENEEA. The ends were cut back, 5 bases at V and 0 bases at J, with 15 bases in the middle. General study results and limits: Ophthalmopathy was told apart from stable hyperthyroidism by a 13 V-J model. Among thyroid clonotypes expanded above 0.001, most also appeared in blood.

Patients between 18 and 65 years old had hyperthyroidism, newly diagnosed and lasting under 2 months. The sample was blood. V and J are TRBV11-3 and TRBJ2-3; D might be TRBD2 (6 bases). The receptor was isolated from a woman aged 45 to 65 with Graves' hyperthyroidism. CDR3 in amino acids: CASSMGLYGSTDTQYF. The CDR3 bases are TGTGCCAGCAGCATGGGACTCTATGGGAGCACAGATACGCAGTATTTT.